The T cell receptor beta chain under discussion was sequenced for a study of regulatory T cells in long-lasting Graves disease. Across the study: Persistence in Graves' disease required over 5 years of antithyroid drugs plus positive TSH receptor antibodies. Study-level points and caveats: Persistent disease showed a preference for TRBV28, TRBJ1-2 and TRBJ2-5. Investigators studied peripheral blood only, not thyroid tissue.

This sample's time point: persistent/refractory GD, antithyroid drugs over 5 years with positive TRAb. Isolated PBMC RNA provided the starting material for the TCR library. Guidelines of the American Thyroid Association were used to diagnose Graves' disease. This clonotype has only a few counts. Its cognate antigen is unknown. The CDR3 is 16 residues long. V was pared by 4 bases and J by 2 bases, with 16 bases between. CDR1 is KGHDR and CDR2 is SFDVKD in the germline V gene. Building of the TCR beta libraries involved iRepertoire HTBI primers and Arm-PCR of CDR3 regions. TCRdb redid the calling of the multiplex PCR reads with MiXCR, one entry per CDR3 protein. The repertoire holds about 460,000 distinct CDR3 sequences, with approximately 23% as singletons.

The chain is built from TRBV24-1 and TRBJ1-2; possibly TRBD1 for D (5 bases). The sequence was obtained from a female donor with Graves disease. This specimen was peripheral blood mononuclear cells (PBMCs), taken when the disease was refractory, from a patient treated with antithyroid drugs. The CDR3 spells CATSDPTGSANYGYTF. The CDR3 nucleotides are TGTGCCACCAGTGACCCCACAGGAAGCGCAAACTATGGCTACACCTTC.